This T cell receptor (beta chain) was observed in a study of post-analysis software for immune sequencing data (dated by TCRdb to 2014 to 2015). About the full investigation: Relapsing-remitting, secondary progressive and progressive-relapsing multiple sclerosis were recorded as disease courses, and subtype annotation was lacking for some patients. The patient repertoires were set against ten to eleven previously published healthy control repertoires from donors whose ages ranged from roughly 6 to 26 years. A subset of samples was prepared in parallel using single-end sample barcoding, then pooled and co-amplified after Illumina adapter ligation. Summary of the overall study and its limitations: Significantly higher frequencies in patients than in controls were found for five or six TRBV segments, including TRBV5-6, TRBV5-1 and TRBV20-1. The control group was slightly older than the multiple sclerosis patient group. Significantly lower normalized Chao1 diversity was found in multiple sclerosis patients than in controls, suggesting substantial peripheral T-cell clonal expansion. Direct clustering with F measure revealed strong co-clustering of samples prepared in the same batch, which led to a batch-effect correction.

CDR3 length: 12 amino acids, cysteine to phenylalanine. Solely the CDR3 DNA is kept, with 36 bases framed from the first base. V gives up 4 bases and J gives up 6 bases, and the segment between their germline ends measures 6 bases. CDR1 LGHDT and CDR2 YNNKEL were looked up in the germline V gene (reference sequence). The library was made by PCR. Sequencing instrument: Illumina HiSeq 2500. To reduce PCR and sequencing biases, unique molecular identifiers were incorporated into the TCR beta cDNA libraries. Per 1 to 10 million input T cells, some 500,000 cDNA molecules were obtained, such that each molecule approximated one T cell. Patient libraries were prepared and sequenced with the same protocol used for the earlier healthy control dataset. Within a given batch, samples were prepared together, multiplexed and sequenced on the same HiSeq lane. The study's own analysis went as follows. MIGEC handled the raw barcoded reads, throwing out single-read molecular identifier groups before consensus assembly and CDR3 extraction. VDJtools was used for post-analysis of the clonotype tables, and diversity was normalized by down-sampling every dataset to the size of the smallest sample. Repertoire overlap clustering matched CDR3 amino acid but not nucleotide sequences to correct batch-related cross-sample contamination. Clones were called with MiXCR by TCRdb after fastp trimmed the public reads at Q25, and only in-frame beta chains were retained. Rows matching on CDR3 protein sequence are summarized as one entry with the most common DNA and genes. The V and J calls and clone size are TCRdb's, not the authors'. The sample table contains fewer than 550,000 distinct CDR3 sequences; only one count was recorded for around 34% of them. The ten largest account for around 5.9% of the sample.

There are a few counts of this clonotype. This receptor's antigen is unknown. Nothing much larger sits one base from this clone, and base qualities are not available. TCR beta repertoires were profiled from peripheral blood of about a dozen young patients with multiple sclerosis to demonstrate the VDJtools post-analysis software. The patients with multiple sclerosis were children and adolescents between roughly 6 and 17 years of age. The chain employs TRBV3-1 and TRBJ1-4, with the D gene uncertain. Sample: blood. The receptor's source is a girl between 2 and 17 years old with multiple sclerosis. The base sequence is TGTGCCAGCAGCCGAGCGCATGAAAAACTGTTTTTT. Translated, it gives CASSRAHEKLFF. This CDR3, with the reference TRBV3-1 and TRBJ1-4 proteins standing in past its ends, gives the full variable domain DTAVSQTPKYLVTQMGNDKSIKCEQNLGHDTMYWYKQDSKKFLKIMFSYNNKELIINETVPNRFSPKSPDKAHLNLHINSLELGDSAVYFCASSRAHEKLFFGSGTQLSVL.